Listed here is a single TCR beta chain. What it binds is unknown. The sample originates from a study of a mutant IDH1 vaccine in newly diagnosed glioma. Background on the study: Averaging roughly 40 years of age, treated patients were about 60% male and around 40% female.

The time point was: week 11, during vaccination. The vaccine gave 300 ug of a 20-mer mutant IDH1 peptide subcutaneously per dose. New WHO grade 3 or 4 IDH1-mutant, ATRX-lost astrocytomas were present in all donors. Repertoires were generated with immunoSEQ multiplex PCR, while TCRdb's copy carries only in-frame clones and drops some. The sample consists of fewer than 150,000 clones, under 90% of them appearing once. The clonotype comes from a woman between 45 and 65 years old with glioma. The sequencing used PBMCs, collected from a glioma patient whose treatment included an IDH1 peptide vaccine.

The CDR3 reads CASSFGQGGTNTEAFF. The CDR3 DNA follows: TGTGCCAGCAGCTTCGGACAGGGGGGGACGAACACTGAAGCTTTCTTT. The chain employs TRBV5-6 and TRBJ1-1, with 10 bases lining up with TRBD1. V lost 2 bases and J lost 1; bases outside the gene matches: 5. This CDR3 region has 16 residues. CDR1 and CDR2 from the germline V gene are SGHDT and YYEEEE.